This T cell receptor beta chain is drawn from a study of persistence of HIV-infected CD4 T cells. For this clone: Its matching antigen is unknown.

The immunoSEQ assay was version 4, run in survey mode. The repertoire was sequenced with immunoSEQ multiplex PCR; TCRdb's copy has only in-frame clones and lacks some. Here the sample spans approximately 20,000 clones, 75% to 80% being singletons. J lost 0 bases, V lost 5 bases, and 3 bases had no gene match. The CDR3 is 15 residues long. The germline gives CDR1 SGHNT, CDR2 YENEEA. Cells were stimulated with CMV-infected fibroblast lysates at 8 to 10 ug/mL. Sorting of responding CD4+ T cells relied on upregulated CD40 ligand together with CD69. Sequencing used CD4+ T cells sorted from PBMCs after approximately 19-hour stimulation, obtained from a patient who received antiretroviral therapy. This sequence joins TRBV11-3 and TRBJ2-3; 9 bases align to TRBD1. This TCR derives from an adult man with HIV who was CMV-seropositive. CDR3 protein: CASSPGTGSTDTQYF. The CDR3 region has the DNA TGTGCCAGCAGCCCCGGGACAGGGAGCACAGATACGCAGTATTTT. Full variable domain (missing parts from reference TRBV11-3 and TRBJ2-3): EAGVVQSPRYKIIEKKQPVAFWCNPISGHNTLYWYLQNLGQGPELLIRYENEEAVDDSQLPKDRFSAERLKGVDSTLKIQPAELGDSAVYLCASSPGTGSTDTQYFGPGTRLTVL.